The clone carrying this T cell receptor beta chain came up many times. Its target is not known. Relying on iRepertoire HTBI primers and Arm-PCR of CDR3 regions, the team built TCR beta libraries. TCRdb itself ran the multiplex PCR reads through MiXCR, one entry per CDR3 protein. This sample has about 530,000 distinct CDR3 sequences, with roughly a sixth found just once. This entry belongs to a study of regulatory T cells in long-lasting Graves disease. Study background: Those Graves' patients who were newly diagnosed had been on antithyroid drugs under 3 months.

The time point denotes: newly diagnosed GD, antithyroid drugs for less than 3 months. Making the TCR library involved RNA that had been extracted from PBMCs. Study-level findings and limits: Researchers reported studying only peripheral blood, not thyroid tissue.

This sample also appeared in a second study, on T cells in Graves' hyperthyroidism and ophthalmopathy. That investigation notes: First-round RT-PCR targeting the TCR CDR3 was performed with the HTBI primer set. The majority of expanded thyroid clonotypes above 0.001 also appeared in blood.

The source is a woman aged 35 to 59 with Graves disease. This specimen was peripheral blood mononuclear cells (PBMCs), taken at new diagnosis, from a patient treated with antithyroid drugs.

CDR3 sequence (DNA): TGTGCCAGCAGTGAATTTGGGGCCGCGAACACTGAAGCTTTCTTT. This codes for CASSEFGAANTEAFF. J is TRBJ1-1 and V is TRBV2, with TRBD1 as a possible D gene (5 bases). Germline V CDR1 and CDR2: SNHLY, FYNNEI. V was cut by 2 bases and J by 1 base, with 11 bases left in between. The CDR3 sequence is 15 residues long.